The TCR beta chain under discussion was sequenced for a study of CD8 T cells in Susac syndrome. Study as a whole: Intravenous immunoglobulin alone or corticosteroids were being given to patients with Susac syndrome at blood draw, unless they were therapy-naive.

The CDR3 sequence is 14 residues long. The germline CDR1 and CDR2 sequences are SGDLS and YYNGEE. V lost 0 bases to trimming and J lost 6 bases; unmatched junction nucleotides: 3. cDNA came from around 0.5 to 1 ug RNA primed by random hexamers. TCRdb used MiXCR to reprocess the immunoSEQ multiplex PCR reads, holding one entry per CDR3 protein. The sample consists of about 83,000 distinct CDR3 sequences, 90% to 97% of them appearing once. The sequencing input was CD8+ T cells from PBMCs. This sequence was found in a human donor with Susac syndrome. The chain has TRBV9 and TRBJ1-5; 7 bases line up with TRBD1. CDR3 loop: CASSVEGDSQPQHF. The CDR3 DNA is TGTGCCAGCAGCGTAGAAGGGGACAGTCAGCCCCAGCATTTT.